Reported below is one T cell receptor beta chain. Its antigen is not yet known. Base quality data are lacking; no much larger clone is found one base away. The data were obtained in a study of T cells after yellow fever vaccination (dated by TCRdb to about 2019). Describing the broader study: The SMART-Seq v4 Ultra Low Input RNA kit was used to prepare libraries from fractions with low cell numbers. Two healthy male donors, one aged 18 to 29 and one aged 30 to 40 years, made up the cohort. Blood was collected at multiple timepoints before and after primary and secondary immunization, and bulk PBMC replicates and cell subsets were isolated. Bulk TCR alpha and beta repertoires were sequenced longitudinally to track T-cell clones before and after primary and booster YFV17D yellow fever vaccination. Study-level results and caveats: Because only a couple of donors were included in the study, the extent to which the findings can be generalized is limited. A small fraction of clonotypes showed up in both the CD4 and CD8 compartments, probably as a result of convergent recombination. Most clones expanded after primary vaccination (around 96% of CD4 and 80% to 90% of CD8) were re-detected after the booster, suggesting that broad memory maintenance occurred. Because abundant contaminating clonotypes from the bulk population could be contained in FACS-sorted repertoires, computational filtering was required. The secondary T-cell response was weaker than the primary response but faster, peaking on day 5 instead of day 15.

The germline V gene specifies SGHVS as CDR1 and FQNEAQ as CDR2. Taken from cysteine to phenylalanine, the CDR3 has 15 residues. Here the CDR3 DNA is all that survives: 45 bases in frame from base 1. The junction shows trimming of 6 bases on V and 0 bases on J, and the gene matches do not reach 6 bases of it. TCR cDNA was synthesized by 5'RACE template switching, which introduced a universal primer site and unique molecular identifiers. Priming of cDNA synthesis was performed from both the TCR alpha and TCR beta constant segments. Libraries were amplified in two PCR steps, with sample barcodes and sequencing adapters added in the second step. Sequencing of libraries was done on Illumina HiSeq 2500 (2x100 bp) or NovaSeq (2x150 bp). The original methods were these. Reads were demultiplexed and collapsed into UMI consensus sequences with MIGEC, and V(D)J alignment was performed with MiXCR. Using edgeR on replicate PBMC samples, clonotypes were called vaccine-responding if FDR was below 0.01 and the log2 fold change was above 5 up to day 15. CD4 or CD8 identity was assigned to each bulk clonotype according to whether the clonotype was present at higher abundance in the sequenced CD4 repertoire or the sequenced CD8 repertoire. The raw public reads went through TCRdb reprocessing: fastp at Q25, MiXCR clone calling, in-frame beta chains kept. Under each unique CDR3 protein, matching rows form one entry showing the most common genes and DNA. It is TCRdb's table, rather than the study itself, that gives the V and J calls and clone size. Here the sample has a few hundred thousand distinct CDR3 sequences; around 6.7% occur a single time. 0.85% to 1.2% of the sample rests with the top ten.

This sample's treatment or condition label indicates: live attenuated yellow fever vaccine strain. A standard Ficoll-Paque protocol was used to isolate PBMCs from peripheral blood. Dynabeads CD4 and CD8 positive selection kits were used to isolate the CD4 and CD8 T-cell fractions. RNA was extracted with TriZol from bulk PBMCs, CD4 and CD8 fractions, and dextramer-positive and dextramer-negative fractions. Source: CD4+ T cells sorted from PBMCs, taken on the day of the yellow fever booster vaccination. The clonotype comes from a man aged 30 to 39 who received the YFV17D yellow fever vaccine. Recombination joined TRBV7-8 with TRBJ2-3; TRBD1 agrees with 7 junctional bases. The CDR3 region reads CASSSRGQSTDTQYF. The DNA sequence follows: TGTGCCAGCAGTTCGAGGGGACAGAGCACAGATACGCAGTATTTT. Full variable domain (CDR3 extended with the reference TRBV7-8 and TRBJ2-3 proteins): GAGVSQSPRYKVAKRGQDVALRCDPISGHVSLFWYQQALGQGPEFLTYFQNEAQLDKSGLPSDRFFAERPEGSVSTLKIQRTQQEDSAVYLCASSSRGQSTDTQYFGPGTRLTVL.